This T cell receptor beta chain was observed in a study of blood T cells in healthy people across ages. Using a J-beta primer mix together with a sample-barcoded 5' primer, a second PCR was run for roughly 6 to 12 cycles. TCRdb independently ran MiXCR on the 5' RACE reads; one entry per CDR3 protein. The table lists around 780,000 distinct CDR3 sequences, around a quarter of them singletons, with less than 3.5% in the top ten. The CDR3 sequence is 15 residues long. Trimming shortened V by 6 bases and J by 2 bases, and 17 bases separated the two germline ends. Germline CDR1 reads SGHRS; CDR2 reads YFSETQ. In addition, the sample was reused for a study of T cells of mothers and their children.

This chain connects TRBV5-1 to TRBJ2-5; tentative D call: TRBD2 (6 bases). This receptor was taken from a boy younger than 18 in good health. The sequenced sample was blood. The CDR3: CASTKNGGRQETQYF. As DNA, the CDR3 is TGCGCCAGCACCAAAAACGGGGGTCGTCAAGAGACCCAGTACTTC.